This is a list of T cell receptor beta chains from one sample in a study of blood T cell repertoires in COVID-19. Generated by immunoSEQ multiplex PCR, the TCRdb table keeps only in-frame clones and is missing some. The sample lists roughly 250,000 clones, 84% occurring once. Sequenced sample: peripheral blood. The receptors were gathered from a person between 65 and 79 years old with COVID-19, enrolled during active disease. CDR3s include the opening cysteine and the closing phenylalanine or tryptophan. Fields, in order: J gene, V gene, CDR3 protein.

J gene: TRBJ1-4
V gene: TRBV3-1/TRBV3-2
CDR3 protein: CASSRNYNSEKLFF

J gene: TRBJ2-1
V gene: TRBV15
CDR3 protein: CATSRERGEKQFF

J gene: TRBJ1-2
V gene: TRBV5-5
CDR3 protein: CASSLDVAYGYTF

J gene: TRBJ2-3
V gene: TRBV23-1
CDR3 protein: CASSRGSGTDTQYF

J gene: TRBJ2-2
V gene: TRBV5-1
CDR3 protein: CASSLEGDSRTGELFF

J gene: TRBJ2-7
V gene: TRBV4-1
CDR3 protein: CASSQGTGMYEQYF

J gene: TRBJ2-7
V gene: TRBV15
CDR3 protein: CATSRDRGYEQYF

J gene: TRBJ1-2
V gene: TRBV12-3/TRBV12-4
CDR3 protein: CASSLRRGRTF

J gene: TRBJ1-1
V gene: TRBV10-3
CDR3 protein: CATQIDRAFEAFF

J gene: TRBJ1-2
V gene: TRBV21-1
CDR3 protein: CASRIVNYGYTF

J gene: TRBJ2-1
V gene: TRBV11-1
CDR3 protein: CASSSTGGFNEQFF

J gene: TRBJ2-3
V gene: TRBV29-1
CDR3 protein: CSGSWGGSTDTQYF

J gene: TRBJ1-1
V gene: TRBV12-3/TRBV12-4
CDR3 protein: CASSRGRTEAFF

J gene: TRBJ2-3
V gene: TRBV7-8
CDR3 protein: CASAPGSTDTQYF

J gene: TRBJ2-2
V gene: TRBV11-2
CDR3 protein: CASSSGAQNTGELFF

J gene: TRBJ2-7
V gene: TRBV10-1
CDR3 protein: CASSERWSLGQGGNEQYF

J gene: TRBJ1-1
V gene: TRBV19
CDR3 protein: CASSIGSQGGGTEAFF

J gene: TRBJ1-5
V gene: TRBV6-6
CDR3 protein: CASSRGNQPQHF